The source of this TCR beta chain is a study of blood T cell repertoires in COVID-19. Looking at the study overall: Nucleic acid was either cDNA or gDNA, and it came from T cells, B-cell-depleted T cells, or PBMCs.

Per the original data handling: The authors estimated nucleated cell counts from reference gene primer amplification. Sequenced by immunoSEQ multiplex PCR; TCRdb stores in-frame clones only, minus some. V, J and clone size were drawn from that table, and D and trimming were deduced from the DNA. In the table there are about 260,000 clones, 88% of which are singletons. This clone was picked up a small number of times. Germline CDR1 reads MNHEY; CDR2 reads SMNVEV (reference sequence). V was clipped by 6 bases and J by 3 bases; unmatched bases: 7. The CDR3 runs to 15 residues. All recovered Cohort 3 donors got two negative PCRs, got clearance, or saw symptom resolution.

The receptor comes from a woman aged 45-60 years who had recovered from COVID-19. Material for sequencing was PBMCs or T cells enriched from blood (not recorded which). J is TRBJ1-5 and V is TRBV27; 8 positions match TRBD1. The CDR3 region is CASRRARGLNQPQHF. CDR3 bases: TGTGCCAGCAGACGCGCCAGGGGGCTCAATCAGCCCCAGCATTTT.